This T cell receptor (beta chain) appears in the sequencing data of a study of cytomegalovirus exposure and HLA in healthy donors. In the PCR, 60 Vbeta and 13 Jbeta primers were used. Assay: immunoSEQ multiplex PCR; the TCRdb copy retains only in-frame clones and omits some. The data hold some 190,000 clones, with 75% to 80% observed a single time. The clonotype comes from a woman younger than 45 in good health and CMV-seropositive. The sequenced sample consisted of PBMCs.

The CDR3 nucleotides are TGTGCCAGCAGTCTCGGACAGGGACTCTACGAGCAGTACTTC. This translates into CASSLGQGLYEQYF. The chain couples TRBV6-5 to TRBJ2-7; 8 bases are a match to TRBD1. Germline V gene sequence: CDR1 MNHEY, CDR2 SVGAGI. V shed 5 bases and J 3 bases; nucleotides not matched to a gene: 6. The CDR3 has 14 residues.